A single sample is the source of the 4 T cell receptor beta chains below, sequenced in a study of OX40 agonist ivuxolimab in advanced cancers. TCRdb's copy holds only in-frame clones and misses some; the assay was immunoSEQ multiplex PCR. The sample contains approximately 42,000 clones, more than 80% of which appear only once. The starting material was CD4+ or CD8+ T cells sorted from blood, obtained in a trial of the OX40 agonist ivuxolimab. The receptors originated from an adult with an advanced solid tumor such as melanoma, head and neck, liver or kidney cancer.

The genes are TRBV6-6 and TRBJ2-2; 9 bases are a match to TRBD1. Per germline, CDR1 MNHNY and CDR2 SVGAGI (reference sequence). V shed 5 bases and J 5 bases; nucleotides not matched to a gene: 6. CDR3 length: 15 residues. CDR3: CASSDRDRETGELFF. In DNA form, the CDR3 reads TGTGCCAGCAGTGACCGGGACAGGGAAACCGGGGAGCTGTTTTTT.

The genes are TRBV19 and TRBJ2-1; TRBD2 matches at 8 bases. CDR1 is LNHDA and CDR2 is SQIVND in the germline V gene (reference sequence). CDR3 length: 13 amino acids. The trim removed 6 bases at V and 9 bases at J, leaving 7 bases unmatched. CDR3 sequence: CASSRGLVGEQFF. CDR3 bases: TGTGCCAGTAGCAGGGGACTAGTTGGTGAGCAGTTCTTC. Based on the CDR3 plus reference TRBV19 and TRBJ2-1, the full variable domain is DGGITQSPKYLFRKEGQNVTLSCEQNLNHDAMYWYRQDPGQGLRLIYYSQIVNDFQKGDIAEGYSVSREKKESFPLTVTSAQKNPTAFYLCASSRGLVGEQFFGPGTRLTVL.

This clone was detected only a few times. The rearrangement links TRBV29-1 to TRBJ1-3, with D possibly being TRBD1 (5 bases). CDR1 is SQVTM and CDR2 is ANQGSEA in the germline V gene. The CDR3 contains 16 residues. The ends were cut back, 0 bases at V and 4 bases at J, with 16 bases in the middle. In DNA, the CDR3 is TGCAGCGTTGAAGATCGAACCAGGGTAGTGGGAAACACCATATATTTT. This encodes CSVEDRTRVVGNTIYF.

The CDR3 DNA sequence: TGTGCCAGCAGCTCGGCGACAGGGGTCCAAGAGACCCAGTACTTC. It encodes CASSSATGVQETQYF. This chain links TRBV7-2 with TRBJ2-5, with 8 bases aligning to TRBD1. The CDR3 is 15 amino acids. With V trimmed by 4 bases and J by 1 base, 5 bases remained unmatched. CDR1 is SGHTA and CDR2 is FQGNSA in the germline V gene.